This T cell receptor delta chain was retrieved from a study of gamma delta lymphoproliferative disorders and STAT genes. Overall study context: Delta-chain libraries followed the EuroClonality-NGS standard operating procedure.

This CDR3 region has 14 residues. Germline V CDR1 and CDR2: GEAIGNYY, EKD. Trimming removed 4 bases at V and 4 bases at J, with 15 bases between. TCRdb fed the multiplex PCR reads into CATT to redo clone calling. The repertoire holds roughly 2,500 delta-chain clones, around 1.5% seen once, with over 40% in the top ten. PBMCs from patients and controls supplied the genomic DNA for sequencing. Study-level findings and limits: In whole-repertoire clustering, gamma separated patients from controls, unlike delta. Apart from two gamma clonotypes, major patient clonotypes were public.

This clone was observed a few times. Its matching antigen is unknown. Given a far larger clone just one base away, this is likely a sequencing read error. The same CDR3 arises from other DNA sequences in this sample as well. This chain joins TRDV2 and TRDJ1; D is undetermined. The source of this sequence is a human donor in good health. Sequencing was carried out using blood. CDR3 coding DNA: TGTGCCTGTGATAAGGTACCAGGAGGCGATAAACTCATCTTT. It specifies CACDKVPGGDKLIF.